The next 20 T cell receptor beta chains were all read from a single sample in a study of graft-versus-host responses after intestinal transplantation. Libraries were prepared by immunoSEQ multiplex PCR; TCRdb keeps only in-frame clonotypes and omits some of them. The sample shows 90,000 to 95,000 clones, more than 85% of them seen only once. Antigens for these TCRs are unknown. The sequenced sample was unstimulated CD8+ T cells sorted from spleen or lymph node cells, obtained before intestinal transplant. These receptors were taken from a human donor who received an intestinal transplant.

V and J are TRBV5-1 and TRBJ2-7, with D hard to call. Germline CDR1 is SGHRS and CDR2 is YFSETQ. This CDR3 is built from 10 residues. The ends were cut back, 7 bases at V and 5 bases at J, with 7 bases in the middle. The CDR3 loop reads CASPPHEQYF. CDR3 nucleotides: TGCGCCAGCCCCCCTCACGAGCAGTACTTC.

This chain joins TRBV7-9 and TRBJ2-5; no reliable D call. CDR3 length: 15 amino acids. Trimming shortened V by 4 bases and J by 0 bases, and 12 bases separated the two germline ends. Germline lookup yields CDR1 SEHNR and CDR2 FQNEAQ (reference sequence). CDR3 loop: CASSSTTGYQETQYF. CDR3 nucleotides: TGTGCCAGCAGCTCCACCACCGGGTACCAAGAGACCCAGTACTTC.

The V and J genes are TRBV27 and TRBJ2-7; TRBD2 aligns across 7 bases. The CDR3 consists of 14 residues. Per germline, CDR1 MNHEY and CDR2 SMNVEV (reference sequence). With V trimmed by 4 bases and J by 6 bases, 9 bases remained unmatched. The DNA for the CDR3 is TGTGCCAGCAGTTCCTGGACTAGAGCGGGCGAGCAGTACTTC. It translates to CASSSWTRAGEQYF.

A word on this clone: Other DNA variants within this sample encode the same CDR3. V usage is TRBV4-2 and J usage is TRBJ1-1; D is perhaps TRBD1 (5 bases). The CDR3 is 13 residues long. Between the trimmed V and J ends, which lost 2 bases and 1 base, there was a span of 5 bases. Per the germline V gene, CDR1 is LGHNA and CDR2 is YNFKEQ. In nucleotides, the CDR3 is TGTGCCAGCAGCCAAACAGGGAACACTGAAGCTTTCTTT. Encoded protein: CASSQTGNTEAFF.

This sequence joins TRBV16 and TRBJ1-2; D might be TRBD1 (5 bases). The CDR3 has 15 amino acids. Per germline, CDR1 KGHSY and CDR2 FQNENV. V lost 4 bases, J lost 2 bases, and 14 bases lay in between. CDR3 sequence reads: CASSLTGNPNYGYTF. CDR3 bases: TGTGCCAGCAGCCTCACAGGTAACCCAAACTATGGCTACACCTTC.

The chain joins TRBV11-2 to TRBJ2-1; 14 bases agree with TRBD2. CDR3 length: 16 residues. Unmatched junction bases numbered 4, after V lost 4 bases and J lost 5 bases. The V gene's germline CDR1 is SGHAT and CDR2 FQNNGV. CDR3 loop: CASSWPGLAGDNEQFF. Here the CDR3 DNA reads TGTGCCAGCAGCTGGCCGGGACTAGCGGGGGACAATGAGCAGTTCTTC.

This clone was detected only a few times. The rearrangement uses TRBV6-5 and TRBJ2-7; 13 bases align to TRBD2. Germline V gene sequence: CDR1 MNHEY, CDR2 SVGAGI. This CDR3 is built from 15 residues. With 6 bases clipped from V and 5 bases from J, the junction kept 7 bases outside the gene matches. The chain's CDR3 is CASRRTSGSLHEQYF. CDR3 DNA: TGTGCCAGCAGGAGGACTAGCGGGAGTCTGCACGAGCAGTACTTC.

V gene TRBV27 combines with J gene TRBJ2-7; D possibly corresponds to TRBD1 (6 bases). The CDR3 length is 13 residues. Germline CDR1 is MNHEY and CDR2 is SMNVEV (reference sequence). Trimming cost V 6 bases and J 2 bases, with 11 bases left between them. CDR3 nucleotide sequence: TGTGCCAGCAGCCAGGGGACCCCCTACGAGCAGTACTTC. Translation: CASSQGTPYEQYF.

The chain couples TRBV27 to TRBJ2-2; TRBD1 might be the D (6 bases). V was pared by 7 bases and J by 5 bases, with 11 bases between. The germline gives CDR1 MNHEY, CDR2 SMNVEV (reference sequence). The CDR3 runs 13 residues. CDR3 in DNA: TGTGCCAGCATGACAGGCCTTACCGGGGAGCTGTTTTTT. Its translation is CASMTGLTGELFF.

The chain joins TRBV12-5 to TRBJ2-5; 7 positions agree with TRBD1. V dropped 5 bases and J dropped 3; count of bases not matched to a gene: 3. Germline assignment: CDR1 LGHNT and CDR2 FRNRAP. The CDR3 covers 13 residues. CDR3 amino acids: CASGLGTEETQYF. The CDR3 DNA reads TGTGCTAGTGGTCTCGGGACAGAAGAGACCCAGTACTTC.

This sequence joins TRBV2 and TRBJ2-1, with 7 nucleotides matching TRBD2. The CDR3 covers 19 residues. CDR1 and CDR2 (germline): SNHLY, FYNNEI. Unmatched junction bases numbered 14, after V lost 3 bases and J lost 0 bases. CDR3 region: CASSDPTGLRENSYNEQFF. The CDR3 DNA is TGTGCCAGCAGTGACCCCACGGGATTGCGGGAGAACTCCTACAATGAGCAGTTCTTC.

The chain joins TRBV4-3 to TRBJ2-7, with TRBD2 matching over 10 bases. Germline lookup yields CDR1 LGHNA and CDR2 YSLEER. The CDR3 length is 16 residues. V gave up 2 bases and J gave up 2 bases; unmatched junction bases: 6. This chain's CDR3 is CASSQRTSGGTYEQYF. DNA for the CDR3: TGCGCCAGCAGCCAACGGACTAGCGGAGGTACCTACGAGCAGTACTTC.

This rearrangement joins TRBV11-2 to TRBJ2-5; D remains unclear. Germline V gives CDR1 SGHAT, CDR2 FQNNGV. The V and J ends lost 3 bases and 7 bases respectively, with 12 bases between them. CDR3 length equals 13 residues. The CDR3 reads CASSFDPRGTQYF. Written as DNA, the CDR3 is TGTGCCAGCAGCTTCGACCCGCGAGGGACCCAGTACTTC.

The chain links TRBV10-2 to TRBJ2-3, with 7 bases lining up with TRBD2. This CDR3 has 16 residues. Germline values: CDR1 WSHSY, CDR2 SAAADI. With 5 bases clipped from V and 2 bases from J, the junction kept 10 bases outside the gene matches. The CDR3 here is CASSQISGITTDTQYF. The CDR3 DNA reads TGCGCCAGCAGTCAAATAAGCGGGATCACCACAGATACGCAGTATTTT.

V is TRBV6-5 and J is TRBJ1-6; D remains unclear. The CDR3 sequence is 13 residues long. V lost 6 bases, J lost 4 bases, and 7 bases lay in between. Germline V gene lookup returns CDR1 MNHEY and CDR2 SVGAGI. This CDR3 reads CASRENYNSPLHF. CDR3 nucleotides: TGTGCCAGCAGAGAGAATTATAATTCACCCCTCCACTTT.

The CDR3 loop is CASSLVWEREDPYEQYF. The CDR3 DNA is TGTGCCAGCAGCTTAGTCTGGGAGCGGGAGGACCCCTACGAGCAGTACTTC. The V gene is TRBV7-8, the J gene TRBJ2-7, with TRBD2 identical over 9 bases. This CDR3 has 17 amino acids. Looked up from germline, CDR1 is SGHVS and CDR2 is FQNEAQ. Trimming took 1 base from V and 2 from J; bases not matched to a gene: 9.

The rearrangement uses TRBV5-5 and TRBJ1-2; TRBD1 agrees at 11 bases. The germline gives CDR1 SGHKS, CDR2 YYEKEE (reference sequence). The CDR3 runs 16 residues. V trimming: 0 bases; J trimming: 4 bases; junction bases outside the gene matches: 5. CDR3: CASSLAGTGGIYGYTF. For the CDR3, the DNA is TGTGCCAGCAGCTTGGCCGGGACAGGGGGGATCTATGGCTACACCTTC.

The V gene is TRBV6-1, the J gene TRBJ1-1, with 10 bases lining up with TRBD1. The length of the CDR3 is 15 residues. Germline lookup yields CDR1 MNHNS and CDR2 SASEGT. The V gene end was trimmed by 4 bases and the J gene end by 7 bases; junction bases not matched to a gene: 9. The CDR3 DNA sequence: TGTGCCAGCAGTGTGAGGGGACAGGGGATCGGTGAAGCTTTCTTT. It encodes CASSVRGQGIGEAFF.

This chain joins TRBV7-9 and TRBJ1-5; 7 bases match TRBD1. With 1 base clipped from V and 4 bases from J, the junction kept 1 base outside the gene matches. The CDR3 is 14 amino acids. Germline V gene sequence: CDR1 SEHNR, CDR2 FQNEAQ (reference sequence). Here the CDR3 DNA reads TGTGCCAGCAGCTTAGGGACAGGTAATCAGCCCCAGCATTTT. It yields the protein CASSLGTGNQPQHF. Using reference TRBV7-9 and TRBJ1-5 for the parts outside the CDR3, the full variable domain is DTGVSQNPRHKITKRGQNVTFRCDPISEHNRLYWYRQTLGQGPEFLTYFQNEAQLEKSRLLSDRFSAERPKGSFSTLEIQRTEQGDSAMYLCASSLGTGNQPQHFGDGTRLSIL.

V gene TRBV27 combines with J gene TRBJ2-7; 7 bases match TRBD1. The germline V gene encodes CDR1 MNHEY and CDR2 SMNVEV (reference sequence). CDR3 length equals 15 residues. V dropped 3 bases and J dropped 7; count of bases not matched to a gene: 12. The CDR3 region is CASSLRGQGDKEQYF. CDR3 DNA sequence: TGTGCCAGCAGTTTGAGAGGGCAGGGGGACAAGGAGCAGTACTTC.